Each of the 12 T cell receptor beta chains below was sequenced from the same sample in a study of cytomegalovirus exposure and HLA in healthy donors. PCR involved 60 Vbeta and 13 Jbeta primers. The data were produced by immunoSEQ multiplex PCR, yet TCRdb's version contains in-frame clones alone and is incomplete. Here the sample spans 95,000 to 100,000 clones, about 75% being singletons. What was sequenced was PBMCs. These receptors were taken from a man aged 45-60 years in good health and CMV-seronegative.

The chain uses TRBV4-2 and TRBJ2-4; possible D gene TRBD2, 5 bases. Trimming took 0 bases from V and 7 from J, leaving 13 bases between them. The CDR3 runs to 15 residues. Germline CDR1 and CDR2: LGHNA and YNFKEQ. The CDR3 sequence: CASSQDLDGGNIQYF. CDR3 nucleotide sequence: TGTGCCAGCAGCCAAGATCTCGACGGAGGCAACATTCAGTACTTC.

Here the CDR3 reads CATTRDTRDYEQYF. CDR3 in DNA: TGTGCCACCACCCGGGACACGAGGGACTACGAGCAGTACTTC. The V call is TRBV15, the J call TRBJ2-5; D is possibly TRBD1 (6 bases). Judging by the DNA end, TRBJ2-7 fits better; the J call may be wrong. The CDR3 has 14 amino acids. Germline V gene data show CDR1 as LNHNV and CDR2 as YYDKDF (reference sequence).

The rearrangement links TRBV18 to TRBJ2-3; 8 bases are shared with TRBD2. The V and J ends lost 2 bases and 1 base, in that order; junction bases with no gene match: 2. The length of the CDR3 is 15 residues. Germline loops: CDR1 KGHSH, CDR2 LQKENI. This chain's CDR3 is CASSPASGRTDTQYF. In DNA, the CDR3 is TGTGCCAGCTCACCAGCTAGCGGGCGCACAGATACGCAGTATTTT.

This clone is a singleton in its sample. This chain connects TRBV19 to TRBJ1-1; possibly TRBD1 for D (5 bases). Per germline, CDR1 LNHDA and CDR2 SQIVND (reference sequence). CDR3 length: 13 residues. Between the trimmed V and J ends, which lost 7 bases and 1 base, there was a span of 10 bases. CDR3 in amino acids: CASKVDRNTEAFF. The DNA of the CDR3 is TGTGCCAGTAAAGTAGACAGGAACACTGAAGCTTTCTTT.

This clone has just a few counts. This rearrangement joins TRBV25-1 to TRBJ1-3, with D possibly being TRBD1 (6 bases). Germline V gives CDR1 MGHDK, CDR2 SYGVNS. CDR3 length equals 17 residues. The V end was cut by 1 base, the J end by 1 base, with 14 bases between. The CDR3 protein is CASSESLSGVSGNTIYF. The CDR3 nucleotides read TGTGCCAGCAGTGAATCCTTATCAGGGGTTTCTGGAAACACCATATATTTT.

The genes are TRBV28 and TRBJ2-7, with 8 bases identical to TRBD1. The V gene end was trimmed by 6 bases and the J gene end by 1 base; junction bases not matched to a gene: 8. The germline gives CDR1 MDHEN, CDR2 SYDVKM. The CDR3 is made up of 15 amino acids. This CDR3 reads CASRPDRAYSYEQYF. DNA for the CDR3: TGTGCCAGCAGACCGGACAGGGCTTATTCCTACGAGCAGTACTTC. Supplemented by reference TRBV28 and TRBJ2-7, the full variable domain reads DVKVTQSSRYLVKRTGEKVFLECVQDMDHENMFWYRQDPGLGLRLIYFSYDVKMKEKGDIPEGYSVSREKKERFSLILESASTNQTSMYLCASRPDRAYSYEQYFGPGTRLTVT.

This clone occurred a few times. The J gene is TRBJ2-7, the V gene TRBV5-6, with D uncertain. This CDR3 spans 12 amino acids. Trimming stripped 0 bases from V and 6 bases from J, with 7 bases between. Germline lookup yields CDR1 SGHDT and CDR2 YYEEEE. The CDR3 spells CASSLGIGEQYF. The CDR3 coding sequence is TGTGCCAGCAGCTTGGGTATCGGCGAGCAGTACTTC.

This clone was seen more than once but under ten times. The gene calls are TRBV7-9 and TRBJ2-3; D is perhaps TRBD2 (5 bases). The germline V and J ends were trimmed by 4 bases and 5 bases, with 16 bases remaining between them. Germline CDR1 is SEHNR and CDR2 is FQNEAQ (reference sequence). CDR3 size: 15 residues. In DNA form, the CDR3 reads TGTGCCAGCAGCTCGCTTAGCGCCCCCCGAGATACGCAGTATTTT. It encodes CASSSLSAPRDTQYF.

The chain has TRBV28 and TRBJ1-5, with D unresolved. The ends were cut back, 9 bases at V and 6 bases at J, with 21 bases in the middle. CDR1 is MDHEN and CDR2 is SYDVKM in the germline V gene. The CDR3 runs 15 residues. CDR3 sequence: CASHFVRGLSQPQHF. The CDR3 bases are TGTGCCAGTCATTTCGTCCGGGGTCTCAGTCAGCCCCAGCATTTT.

The chain links TRBV28 to TRBJ2-4; 8 bases match TRBD1. Germline values: CDR1 MDHEN, CDR2 SYDVKM. V shed 5 bases and J 6 bases; nucleotides not matched to a gene: 9. The CDR3 contains 15 residues. The CDR3 region is CASSGDRGGANIQYF. CDR3 sequence (DNA): TGTGCCAGCAGTGGAGACAGGGGTGGGGCAAACATTCAGTACTTC.

The V and J genes are TRBV28 and TRBJ2-7; weak D call: TRBD1 (5 bases). Trimming shortened V by 6 bases and J by 7 bases, and 22 bases separated the two germline ends. This CDR3 comprises 15 residues. The germline V gene encodes CDR1 MDHEN and CDR2 SYDVKM. The CDR3 loop reads CASSRVGARRSEQYF. In nucleotides, the CDR3 is TGTGCCAGCAGCCGAGTAGGGGCCCGTAGATCGGAGCAGTACTTC.

The V gene is TRBV30, the J gene TRBJ1-1, with a possible D match to TRBD1 (5 bases). V was clipped by 3 bases and J by 4 bases, with 12 bases between them. The germline V gene has CDR1 GTSNPN and CDR2 SVGIG (reference sequence). This CDR3 is built from 13 residues. The CDR3 sequence is CAWSLTGSTEAFF. CDR3 coding DNA: TGTGCCTGGAGCCTAACAGGTTCCACTGAAGCTTTCTTT.